Following are 6 T cell receptor beta chains from one sample sequenced in a study of cytomegalovirus exposure and HLA in healthy donors. This PCR relied on a set of 60 Vbeta primers and 13 Jbeta primers. The assay was immunoSEQ multiplex PCR, and TCRdb's table has in-frame clones only and misses some. The data contain roughly 77,000 clones, 10% of them seen just once; the ten biggest clones take up more than 20%. The sample taken for sequencing was PBMCs. The origin of the receptors is a man aged 55 to 70 in good health and CMV-seropositive.

This clone was seen more than once but under ten times. V is TRBV5-1 and J is TRBJ2-3; D possibly corresponds to TRBD2 (6 bases). The V and J ends lost 4 bases and 1 base respectively, with 16 bases between them. The CDR3 consists of 16 residues. Germline V gene lookup returns CDR1 SGHRS and CDR2 YFSETQ. CDR3 sequence (DNA): TGCGCCAGCAGCCAATCCTTCGGGGGTGGCACAGATACGCAGTATTTT. This translates into CASSQSFGGGTDTQYF.

This clone showed up just a few times. The chain couples TRBV6-5 to TRBJ2-2; tentatively, D is TRBD1 (5 bases). CDR1 is MNHEY, CDR2 SVGAGI, per germline. V was pared by 4 bases and J by 7 bases, with 16 bases between. The CDR3 totals 15 residues. The CDR3 DNA reads TGTGCCAGCAGTTTCGCGCAGGGTGCGGACGGGGAGCTGTTTTTT. Its translation: CASSFAQGADGELFF.

Points on this clone: One junction end disagrees with the germline gene, perhaps due to a read error. For the CDR3, the DNA is TGTGCCAGTAATCCAACAGGGAATTCACCCCTCTTCTTT. It translates to CASNPTGNSPLFF. This chain links TRBV19 with TRBJ1-6; weak D call: TRBD1 (6 bases). The V gene's germline CDR1 is LNHDA and CDR2 SQIVND (reference sequence). The CDR3 is made up of 13 amino acids.

This chain connects TRBV20-1 to TRBJ2-5; possibly TRBD1 for D (5 bases). The germline V gene has CDR1 DFQATT and CDR2 SNEGSKA (reference sequence). Trimming shortened V by 3 bases and J by 4 bases, and 6 bases separated the two germline ends. The CDR3 length is 11 residues. CDR3 loop: CSARQGETQYF. In DNA form, the CDR3 reads TGCAGTGCTAGGCAGGGAGAGACCCAGTACTTC.

The chain employs TRBV9 and TRBJ2-5, with TRBD2 identical over 9 bases. The CDR3 is 16 amino acids. V lost 4 bases, J lost 5 bases, and 12 bases stayed unmatched. CDR1 is SGDLS and CDR2 is YYNGEE in the germline V gene. The CDR3 sequence is CASSTRGSGGGETQYF. The DNA of the CDR3 is TGTGCCAGCAGCACCCGGGGTAGCGGGGGTGGGGAGACCCAGTACTTC.

This clone was observed a few times. The chain has TRBV2 and TRBJ2-3; 11 bases align to TRBD2. The CDR3 length is 16 residues. Germline CDR1 is SNHLY and CDR2 is FYNNEI. J lost 0 bases, V lost 7 bases, and 6 bases had no gene match. This CDR3 is CASKASGGLSTDTQYF. For the CDR3, the DNA is TGTGCCAGCAAGGCTAGCGGGGGGCTAAGCACAGATACGCAGTATTTT.